Each of the 9 T cell receptor beta chains below was sequenced from the same sample in a study of shared clonotypes between healthy human individuals. Clones were sequenced by immunoSEQ multiplex PCR, and TCRdb holds only the in-frame ones, with some missing. The sample holds some 2,500,000 clones, roughly 92% seen once. The source material was naive CD4+ T cells from PBMCs. The subset was: CD45RA+ positively selected. Receptors originate from a man aged 18-30 years in good health. Some clones in this sample may be carry-over from other donors' samples.

V and J are TRBV18 and TRBJ2-5, with D uncertain. CDR1 is KGHSH and CDR2 is LQKENI in the germline V gene. V was cut by 2 bases and J by 3 bases, with 10 bases left in between. The CDR3 has 14 amino acids. CDR3 sequence reads: CASSPRLGKETQYF. The CDR3 coding sequence is TGTGCCAGCTCACCAAGGCTTGGAAAAGAGACCCAGTACTTC. The full variable domain, in which reference TRBV18 and TRBJ2-5 provide the parts outside the CDR3, is NAGVMQNPRHLVRRRGQEARLRCSPMKGHSHVYWYRQLPEEGLKFMVYLQKENIIDESGMPKERFSAEFPKEGPSILRIQQVVRGDSAAYFCASSPRLGKETQYFGPGTRLLVL.

Turning to this clone: The sample holds other DNA sequences that translate to the same CDR3. CDR3 bases: TGTGCCAGCAGCTTAGGGGGGACCACAGATACGCAGTATTTT. It yields the protein CASSLGGTTDTQYF. The chain has TRBV11-3 and TRBJ2-3; either TRBD1 or TRBD2 may fit D (5 bases each). The V and J ends lost 1 base and 2 bases respectively, with 7 bases between them. The CDR3 has 14 residues. The germline V gene has CDR1 SGHNT and CDR2 YENEEA.

CDR3 in amino acids: CASSALQGETQYF. The CDR3 nucleotides read TGTGCCAGCAGCGCACTCCAGGGCGAGACCCAGTACTTC. V is TRBV9 and J is TRBJ2-5; possibly TRBD1 for D (5 bases). The CDR3 loop spans 13 amino acids. CDR1 and CDR2 from the germline V gene are SGDLS and YYNGEE. V was shortened by 3 bases and J by 5 bases, with 11 bases between the two germline ends.

The chain has TRBV11-2 and TRBJ2-2, with D unresolved. Germline CDR1 SGHAT, CDR2 FQNNGV. This CDR3 contains 15 residues. V shed 5 bases and J shed 2 bases, with 12 bases lying between them. This CDR3 is CASSRDGVNTGELFF. The CDR3 coding sequence is TGTGCCAGCAGCAGGGATGGGGTTAACACCGGGGAGCTGTTTTTT.

The V call is TRBV5-8, the J call TRBJ1-5, with unresolved D. The CDR3 has 12 residues. V dropped 2 bases and J dropped 9 bases, with 9 bases sitting between them. The germline CDR1 and CDR2 sequences are SGHTS and YDEGEE. The CDR3 nucleotides read TGTGCCAGCAGCTTAAAGGGAGGGCCCCAGCATTTT. Protein product: CASSLKGGPQHF.

The chain joins TRBV6-1 to TRBJ2-7; 11 bases align to TRBD2. There are 14 residues in the CDR3. J was trimmed by 3 bases and V by 8 bases; bases with no gene match: 6. Per germline, CDR1 MNHNS and CDR2 SASEGT. The CDR3 DNA sequence: TGTGCCAGCCAGCTAGCGGGAGGCCTCTACGAGCAGTACTTC. Translating gives CASQLAGGLYEQYF.

The CDR3 sequence is CASSLGSEGYTF. CDR3 bases: TGCGCCAGCAGCTTGGGCAGTGAAGGCTACACCTTC. This rearrangement joins TRBV5-1 to TRBJ1-2; D is unresolved. Trimming shortened V by 0 bases and J by 8 bases, and 8 bases separated the two germline ends. The length of the CDR3 is 12 residues. Germline-derived CDR1 and CDR2 are SGHRS and YFSETQ.

The CDR3 spells CASSFLLSEGENTDTQYF. CDR3 in DNA: TGCGCCAGCAGCTTCCTCCTCTCCGAGGGGGAGAACACAGATACGCAGTATTTT. This chain uses TRBV5-1 with TRBJ2-3; a possible D gene is TRBD1 (6 bases). The CDR3 sequence is 18 residues long. Germline V gene sequence: CDR1 SGHRS, CDR2 YFSETQ. Deletions cut 2 bases from V and 2 bases from J, with 21 bases between.

A single count supports this clone. The chain uses TRBV2 and TRBJ2-3; 7 nucleotides line up with TRBD2. After removal of 7 bases from V and 0 bases from J, the junction contained 4 bases not matched to a gene. The CDR3 loop spans 14 amino acids. Germline V lookup: CDR1 SNHLY, CDR2 FYNNEI. CDR3 DNA: TGTGCCAGCAATGCACTAGCGAGCACAGATACGCAGTATTTT. This encodes CASNALASTDTQYF.